These 18 T cell receptor beta chains originate from one sample sequenced in a study of monozygotic twins with inflammatory bowel disease. Using the 5' RACE reads, TCRdb records one entry per CDR3 protein without DNA. The sample has about 160,000 distinct CDR3 sequences. Source material: blood. The receptors come from a human donor with ulcerative colitis or Crohn's disease, or a healthy co-twin of an affected twin (not recorded which).

The chain employs TRBV9 and TRBJ2-3; TCRdb reports TRBD1, a call that lacks DNA to check it against. The CDR3 is 16 residues long. Germline loops: CDR1 SGDLS, CDR2 YYNGEE. The CDR3 region is CASSVVGGGSGDTQYF.

The V call is TRBV11-2, the J call TRBJ2-5; TCRdb outputs TRBD1, but without DNA this stays unchecked. This CDR3 has 14 amino acids. Germline assignment: CDR1 SGHAT and CDR2 FQNNGV. CDR3 in amino acids: CASSPDIIQETQYF.

This chain uses TRBV12-3 or TRBV12-4 with TRBJ1-2; TCRdb indicates TRBD1, and absent DNA this call remains unverified. The CDR3 length is 14 residues. This CDR3 is CASSLQGMEYGYTF.

J is TRBJ1-4 and V is TRBV4-3; as DNA is missing, the TRBD1 call by TCRdb cannot be tested. The CDR3 sequence is 15 residues long. Germline V gene lookup returns CDR1 LGHNA and CDR2 YSLEER. The CDR3 sequence: CASSQSRDQNEKLFF.

The chain links TRBV6-4 to TRBJ2-3; TCRdb indicates TRBD2, and absent DNA this call remains unverified. The germline CDR1 and CDR2 sequences are MRHNA and SNTAGT. This CDR3 has 19 amino acids. Here the CDR3 reads CASSRYTGTSGSSTDTQYF.

V is TRBV7-2 and J is TRBJ2-7; TCRdb calls TRBD1, which cannot be checked without DNA. Germline CDR1 SGHTA, CDR2 FQGNSA. This CDR3 contains 13 residues. CDR3 amino acids: CASSLARGFEQYF.

The chain couples TRBV7-6 to TRBJ1-1. This CDR3 has 13 amino acids. Germline CDR1 is SGHVS and CDR2 is FNYEAQ. The CDR3 sequence: CASSLNRNTEAFF. Variable domain in full (rest from reference TRBV7-6 and TRBJ1-1): GAGVSQSPRYKVTKRGQDVALRCDPISGHVSLYWYRQALGQGPEFLTYFNYEAQQDKSGLPNDRFSAERPEGSISTLTIQRTEQRDSAMYRCASSLNRNTEAFFGQGTRLTVV.

This chain joins TRBV2 and TRBJ2-7; lacking DNA, the TRBD1 call made by TCRdb goes unchecked. Germline assignment: CDR1 SNHLY and CDR2 FYNNEI. The CDR3 covers 12 residues. CDR3: CASRLDSYEQYF.

The chain carries TRBV29-1 and TRBJ2-7; TCRdb returns TRBD1, unconfirmable since there is no DNA. Per the germline V gene, CDR1 is SQVTM and CDR2 is ANQGSEA. The CDR3 runs to 14 residues. The chain's CDR3 is CSVEVGSASHEQYF.

This sequence joins TRBV5-1 and TRBJ1-2; TCRdb designates TRBD1, a call that cannot be tested without DNA. Germline loops: CDR1 SGHRS, CDR2 YFSETQ. This CDR3 region has 14 residues. The CDR3 is CASSSSTGYGGYTF.

The V and J genes are TRBV28 and TRBJ2-3; there is no DNA to check the TCRdb D call of TRBD2. The length of the CDR3 is 13 residues. Germline-derived CDR1 and CDR2 are MDHEN and SYDVKM. The CDR3 region is CASTIGSSGTQYF. The full variable domain, in which reference TRBV28 and TRBJ2-3 provide the parts outside the CDR3, is DVKVTQSSRYLVKRTGEKVFLECVQDMDHENMFWYRQDPGLGLRLIYFSYDVKMKEKGDIPEGYSVSREKKERFSLILESASTNQTSMYLCASTIGSSGTQYFGPGTRLTVL.

V gene TRBV2 combines with J gene TRBJ2-2; without DNA, the TCRdb call of TRBD2 cannot be checked. Germline V gives CDR1 SNHLY, CDR2 FYNNEI. The CDR3 has 14 amino acids. CDR3 sequence: CTSRGPKLTGELFF.

The rearrangement uses TRBV6-2 or TRBV6-3 and TRBJ2-2; TCRdb picks TRBD2, but there is no DNA to check that call. Germline V lookup: CDR1 MNHEY, CDR2 SVGEGT. The length of the CDR3 is 17 residues. CDR3 sequence reads: CASSYSPSGSYTGELFF.

V gene TRBV4-1 combines with J gene TRBJ1-5. This CDR3 has 13 amino acids. The germline V gene has CDR1 MGHRA and CDR2 YSYEKL. This chain's CDR3 is CASSQEPDQPQHF.

The gene calls are TRBV5-4 and TRBJ2-7. From germline, CDR1 is SGHNT and CDR2 YYREEE (reference sequence). CDR3 size: 14 residues. The CDR3 sequence is CASSFIYSPYEQYF. The complete variable domain, with remaining parts taken from reference TRBV5-4 and TRBJ2-7, reads ETGVTQSPTHLIKTRGQQVTLRCSSQSGHNTVSWYQQALGQGPQFIFQYYREEENGRGNFPPRFSGLQFPNYSSELNVNALELDDSALYLCASSFIYSPYEQYFGPGTRLTVT.

The chain uses TRBV30 and TRBJ2-3; TCRdb names TRBD2, which stays unverified in the absence of DNA. The CDR3 sequence is 14 residues long. The germline gives CDR1 GTSNPN, CDR2 SVGIG (reference sequence). The CDR3 reads CAWAPGLAGDTQYF.

By frequency, this clonotype is medium-sized. This chain uses TRBV7-2 with TRBJ2-1. CDR3 size: 13 residues. Germline assignment: CDR1 SGHTA and CDR2 FQGNSA. The CDR3 loop reads CASRPSGYNEQFF.

The chain has TRBV7-2 and TRBJ2-2. Per germline, CDR1 SGHTA and CDR2 FQGNSA. The CDR3 loop spans 13 amino acids. CDR3 in amino acids: CASSSHLYGELFF. Variable domain in full (rest from reference TRBV7-2 and TRBJ2-2): GAGVSQSPSNKVTEKGKDVELRCDPISGHTALYWYRQSLGQGLEFLIYFQGNSAPDKSGLPSDRFSAERTGGSVSTLTIQRTQQEDSAVYLCASSSHLYGELFFGEGSRLTVL.